This T cell receptor beta chain was recorded in a study of blood T cell repertoires in COVID-19. The method was immunoSEQ multiplex PCR; TCRdb's version includes in-frame clones alone and lacks a portion of them. The sample yields approximately 250,000 clones, about 83% seen once. This clone appeared a single time. Trimming left V 5 bases short and J 0 bases short, with 24 bases between. The CDR3 runs to 19 residues. Per the germline V gene, CDR1 is MNHNY and CDR2 is SVGAGI (reference sequence). The V and J genes are TRBV6-6 and TRBJ2-3; a possible D gene is TRBD2 (5 bases). Sequences were obtained from peripheral blood. The clonotype was recovered from a human donor in a cohort sampled during active COVID-19. The CDR3 here is CASSRRLDVPRTSTDTQYF. As DNA, the CDR3 is TGTGCCAGCAGTCGACGACTCGACGTTCCCAGGACTAGCACAGATACGCAGTATTTT.